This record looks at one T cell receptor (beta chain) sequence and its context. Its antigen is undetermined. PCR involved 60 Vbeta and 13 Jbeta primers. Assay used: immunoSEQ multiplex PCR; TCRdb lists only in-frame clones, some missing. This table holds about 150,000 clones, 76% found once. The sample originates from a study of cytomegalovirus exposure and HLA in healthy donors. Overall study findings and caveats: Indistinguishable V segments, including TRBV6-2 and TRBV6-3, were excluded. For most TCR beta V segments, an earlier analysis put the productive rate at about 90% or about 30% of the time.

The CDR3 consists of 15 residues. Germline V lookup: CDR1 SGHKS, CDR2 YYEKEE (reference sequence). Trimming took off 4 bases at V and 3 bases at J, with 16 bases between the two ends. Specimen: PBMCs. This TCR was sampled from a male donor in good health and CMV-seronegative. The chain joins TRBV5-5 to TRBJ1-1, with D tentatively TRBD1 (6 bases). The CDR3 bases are TGTGCCAGCAGCCCCAGGGAGGGGGGACACACTGAAGCTTTCTTT. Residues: CASSPREGGHTEAFF. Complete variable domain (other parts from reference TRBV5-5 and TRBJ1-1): DAGVTQSPTHLIKTRGQQVTLRCSPISGHKSVSWYQQVLGQGPQFIFQYYEKEERGRGNFPDRFSARQFPNYSSELNVNALLLGDSALYLCASSPREGGHTEAFFGQGTRLTVV.